The 25 T cell receptor beta chains presented below share a single source sample, sequenced in a study of control samples from healthy donors and cancer patients. Data came from immunoSEQ multiplex PCR; TCRdb stores just in-frame clones and leaves some out. The table shows 95,000 to 150,000 clones, with just over 90% occurring only once. Source material: blood. The receptors were gathered from a woman in her late teens or twenties in good health.

The rearrangement links TRBV23-1 to TRBJ1-2; D remains ambiguous. Being an ORF, TRBV23-1 has a function that is uncertain. This CDR3 is built from 17 residues. V lost 3 bases and J lost 2, with 19 bases in between. The CDR3 loop is CASSHDPGVQTNYGYTF. DNA for the CDR3: TGCGCCAGCAGTCACGATCCTGGGGTTCAAACAAACTATGGCTACACCTTC.

This rearrangement joins TRBV5-6 to TRBJ2-7; D might be TRBD1 (6 bases). Per germline, CDR1 SGHDT and CDR2 YYEEEE. CDR3 length equals 15 residues. Trimming took 0 bases from V and 0 from J, leaving 10 bases between them. Here the CDR3 reads CASSLGDTSSYEQYF. The CDR3 DNA sequence: TGTGCCAGCAGCTTGGGGGACACCAGCTCCTACGAGCAGTACTTC.

This clone was counted ten times or more. The chain uses TRBV4-1 and TRBJ2-7; D is possibly TRBD2 (6 bases). Trimming removed 4 bases from V and 4 bases from J, with 14 bases in between. CDR1 is MGHRA, CDR2 YSYEKL, per germline. This CDR3 region has 14 residues. In DNA, the CDR3 is TGCGCCAGCAGCCTGGAGGGCAGGTTGTACGAGCAGTACTTC. Encoded protein: CASSLEGRLYEQYF.

The CDR3 loop is CAWSASRGTQYF. CDR3 sequence (DNA): TGTGCCTGGAGTGCGTCCCGAGGTACGCAGTATTTT. J is TRBJ2-3 and V is TRBV30; no reliable D call. CDR3 length equals 12 residues. V shed 1 base and J shed 8 bases, with 10 bases lying between them. Germline CDR1 GTSNPN, CDR2 SVGIG (reference sequence).

The chain joins TRBV5-4 to TRBJ2-2; D not certain. The V end lost 6 bases, the J end lost 1 base, and 7 bases lay between the germline ends. Germline CDR1 is SGHNT and CDR2 is YYREEE (reference sequence). The length of the CDR3 is 13 residues. The CDR3 nucleotides are TGTGCCAGCACTCGACAGAACACCGGGGAGCTGTTTTTT. Translating it yields CASTRQNTGELFF. Full variable domain (missing parts from reference TRBV5-4 and TRBJ2-2): ETGVTQSPTHLIKTRGQQVTLRCSSQSGHNTVSWYQQALGQGPQFIFQYYREEENGRGNFPPRFSGLQFPNYSSELNVNALELDDSALYLCASTRQNTGELFFGEGSRLTVL.

The chain has TRBV28 and TRBJ1-3; the D gene is possibly TRBD1 (6 bases). This CDR3 is built from 15 residues. Germline V gives CDR1 MDHEN, CDR2 SYDVKM. V was cut by 6 bases and J by 0 bases, with 12 bases left in between. The CDR3 is CASRPTGFSGNTIYF. The CDR3 nucleotides are TGTGCCAGCAGGCCTACAGGGTTCTCTGGAAACACCATATATTTT.

The rearrangement uses TRBV5-1 and TRBJ2-3, with a possible D match to TRBD1 (6 bases). V was pared by 4 bases and J by 2 bases, with 11 bases between. CDR1 SGHRS and CDR2 YFSETQ come from the germline V gene. This CDR3 is built from 14 residues. The CDR3 nucleotides read TGCGCCAGCAGCCTCAGGACAGACACAGATACGCAGTATTTT. This codes for CASSLRTDTDTQYF.

The chain has TRBV2 and TRBJ2-4, with TRBD1 matching over 8 bases. V was pared by 6 bases and J by 7 bases, with 11 bases of the junction left unmatched. Germline V gene sequence: CDR1 SNHLY, CDR2 FYNNEI. CDR3 size: 15 residues. The CDR3 sequence is CASSYGQGTNNIQYF. For the CDR3, the DNA is TGTGCCAGCAGCTACGGACAGGGTACGAATAACATTCAGTACTTC. Full variable domain (outside the CDR3, taken from reference TRBV2 and TRBJ2-4): EPEVTQTPSHQVTQMGQEVILRCVPISNHLYFYWYRQILGQKVEFLVSFYNNEISEKSEIFDDQFSVERPDGSNFTLKIRSTKLEDSAMYFCASSYGQGTNNIQYFGAGTRLSVL.

The J gene is TRBJ1-4, the V gene TRBV25-1; no definite D call. Per germline, CDR1 MGHDK and CDR2 SYGVNS. The length of the CDR3 is 15 residues. The germline V and J ends were trimmed by 4 bases and 0 bases, with 9 bases remaining between them. CDR3 sequence: CASSGSGATNEKLFF. CDR3 in DNA: TGTGCCAGCAGTGGGTCCGGAGCAACTAATGAAAAACTGTTTTTT.

The rearrangement uses TRBV2 and TRBJ2-7; no clear D gene. This CDR3 region has 10 residues. CDR1 and CDR2 (germline): SNHLY, FYNNEI. V was clipped by 4 bases and J by 4 bases, with 2 bases between them. CDR3 sequence (DNA): TGTGCCAGCAGTGGGTACGAGCAGTACTTC. It is translated as CASSGYEQYF.

The rearrangement links TRBV27 to TRBJ2-7, with 11 bases fitting TRBD2. V gave up 3 bases and J gave up 3 bases; unmatched junction bases: 7. Germline loops: CDR1 MNHEY, CDR2 SMNVEV (reference sequence). CDR3 length: 16 residues. The CDR3 region has the DNA TGTGCCAGCAGTTTTGTGGGACTAGCGGCGCACTACGAGCAGTACTTC. Translation: CASSFVGLAAHYEQYF.

The chain joins TRBV3-1 (or the pseudogene TRBV3-2) to TRBJ2-5; 14 bases map to TRBD2. CDR3 length: 18 residues. Germline CDR1 LGHDT, CDR2 YNNKEL (reference sequence). V was clipped by 2 bases and J by 2 bases; unmatched bases: 7. The CDR3 sequence is CASSQSGLAGVGQETQYF. The CDR3 DNA is TGTGCCAGCAGCCAATCGGGACTAGCGGGAGTTGGGCAAGAGACCCAGTACTTC.

The chain employs TRBV9 and TRBJ2-1, with D unresolved. Trimming took off 0 bases at V and 7 bases at J, with 8 bases between the two ends. The CDR3 spans 13 residues. From germline, CDR1 is SGDLS and CDR2 YYNGEE. CDR3 loop: CASSVEYSNEQFF. CDR3 nucleotides: TGTGCCAGCAGCGTAGAGTACAGTAATGAGCAGTTCTTC.

The chain employs TRBV29-1 and TRBJ2-1; D unclear. Germline V lookup: CDR1 SQVTM, CDR2 ANQGSEA. Trimming left V 1 base short and J 3 bases short, with 16 bases between. The length of the CDR3 is 16 residues. The DNA of the CDR3 is TGCAGCGTTGAAGCCGAGGCGGTCCCCTACTACAATGAGCAGTTCTTC. Its protein product is CSVEAEAVPYYNEQFF.

The chain couples TRBV19 to TRBJ2-1, with unresolved D. Germline V gene sequence: CDR1 LNHDA, CDR2 SQIVND (reference sequence). The CDR3 is made up of 12 amino acids. The V end lost 8 bases, the J end lost 6 bases, and 11 bases lay between the germline ends. The CDR3 coding sequence is TGTGCCAGTCGATCGGGTATCAATGAGCAGTTCTTC. Translating it yields CASRSGINEQFF.

The chain uses TRBV28 and TRBJ1-2; D may be TRBD1 (6 bases). This CDR3 region has 13 residues. Trimming stripped 5 bases from V and 12 bases from J, with 19 bases between. Germline-derived CDR1 and CDR2 are MDHEN and SYDVKM. CDR3 sequence (DNA): TGTGCCAGCAGTCCTGGAGCGACAGGTCGACACACCTTC. Amino acids: CASSPGATGRHTF.

The chain links TRBV18 to TRBJ2-3, with 11 bases aligning to TRBD2. V trimming: 6 bases; J trimming: 2 bases; junction bases outside the gene matches: 16. Germline CDR1 KGHSH, CDR2 LQKENI. The CDR3 runs 19 residues. The CDR3 reads CASSWLAGGGRRPTDTQYF. CDR3 DNA: TGTGCCAGCTCTTGGCTAGCGGGGGGAGGACGAAGGCCCACAGATACGCAGTATTTT. The full variable domain, with the rest looked up from reference TRBV18 and TRBJ2-3, is NAGVMQNPRHLVRRRGQEARLRCSPMKGHSHVYWYRQLPEEGLKFMVYLQKENIIDESGMPKERFSAEFPKEGPSILRIQQVVRGDSAAYFCASSWLAGGGRRPTDTQYFGPGTRLTVL.

The V call is TRBV5-1, the J call TRBJ2-7; 9 bases fit TRBD2. V was pared by 7 bases and J by 1 base, with 9 bases of the junction left unmatched. The CDR3 consists of 15 residues. CDR1 and CDR2 from the germline V gene are SGHRS and YFSETQ. CDR3 in DNA: TGCGCCAGCGCCACCCGGGCGGGAGGGTCCTACGAGCAGTACTTC. Amino acid sequence: CASATRAGGSYEQYF.

The genes are TRBV18 and TRBJ2-7, with TRBD2 matching 12 bases. CDR3 length: 16 residues. The V gene end was trimmed by 4 bases and the J gene end by 2 bases; junction bases not matched to a gene: 6. Per the germline V gene, CDR1 is KGHSH and CDR2 is LQKENI. DNA for the CDR3: TGTGCCAGCTCACGGGGGCCTAGCGGGAGGGCCTACGAGCAGTACTTC. Translated, it gives CASSRGPSGRAYEQYF.

The chain carries TRBV6-4 and TRBJ1-4; a possible D gene is TRBD1 (5 bases). The germline V gene encodes CDR1 MRHNA and CDR2 SNTAGT. The V end was cut by 5 bases, the J end by 0 bases, with 7 bases between. The CDR3 consists of 14 residues. CDR3 sequence: CASSTGSTNEKLFF. The CDR3 DNA reads as TGTGCCAGCAGTACAGGTTCAACTAATGAAAAACTGTTTTTT.

This clone has a handful of counts. This chain connects TRBV7-3 to TRBJ2-2, with D unclear. Germline V CDR1 and CDR2: SGHTA, FQGTGA. This CDR3 comprises 12 residues. V shed 1 base and J shed 5 bases, with 2 bases lying between them. In DNA, the CDR3 is TGTGCCAGCAGCTTAAATACCGGGGAGCTGTTTTTT. It encodes CASSLNTGELFF.

The chain uses TRBV7-9 and TRBJ1-2; 12 bases are a match to TRBD1. The CDR3 consists of 15 residues. J lost 4 bases, V lost 5 bases, and 5 bases had no gene match. Germline values: CDR1 SEHNR, CDR2 FQNEAQ (reference sequence). CDR3 protein: CASSQLGQGAYGYTF. The DNA of the CDR3 is TGTGCCAGCAGCCAGCTGGGACAGGGGGCCTATGGCTACACCTTC.

The chain employs TRBV4-2 and TRBJ1-5; 7 bases are a match to TRBD1. There are 15 residues in the CDR3. The V segment lost 2 bases and the J segment 4 bases; nucleotides outside the gene matches: 5. Germline values: CDR1 LGHNA, CDR2 YNFKEQ. The CDR3 coding sequence is TGTGCCAGCAGCCAAACAGGGGCAGTTAATCAGCCCCAGCATTTT. This encodes CASSQTGAVNQPQHF.

The genes are TRBV11-1 and TRBJ2-3, with 12 bases matching TRBD2. This CDR3 is 16 amino acids long. CDR1 is SGHAT, CDR2 FQDESV, per germline (reference sequence). J was trimmed by 2 bases and V by 3 bases; bases with no gene match: 3. The CDR3 DNA reads as TGTGCCAGCAGCTTCGGACTAGCGGGGTCCACAGATACGCAGTATTTT. It is translated as CASSFGLAGSTDTQYF.

The V and J genes are TRBV6-5 and TRBJ2-7; perhaps D is TRBD1 or TRBD2 (6 bases each). CDR3 length: 13 residues. Trimming shortened V by 5 bases and J by 5 bases, and 13 bases separated the two germline ends. CDR1 is MNHEY, CDR2 SVGAGI, per germline. The CDR3: CASSTDRRDEQYF. The CDR3 DNA sequence: TGTGCCAGCAGTACCGACAGGAGGGACGAGCAGTACTTC.